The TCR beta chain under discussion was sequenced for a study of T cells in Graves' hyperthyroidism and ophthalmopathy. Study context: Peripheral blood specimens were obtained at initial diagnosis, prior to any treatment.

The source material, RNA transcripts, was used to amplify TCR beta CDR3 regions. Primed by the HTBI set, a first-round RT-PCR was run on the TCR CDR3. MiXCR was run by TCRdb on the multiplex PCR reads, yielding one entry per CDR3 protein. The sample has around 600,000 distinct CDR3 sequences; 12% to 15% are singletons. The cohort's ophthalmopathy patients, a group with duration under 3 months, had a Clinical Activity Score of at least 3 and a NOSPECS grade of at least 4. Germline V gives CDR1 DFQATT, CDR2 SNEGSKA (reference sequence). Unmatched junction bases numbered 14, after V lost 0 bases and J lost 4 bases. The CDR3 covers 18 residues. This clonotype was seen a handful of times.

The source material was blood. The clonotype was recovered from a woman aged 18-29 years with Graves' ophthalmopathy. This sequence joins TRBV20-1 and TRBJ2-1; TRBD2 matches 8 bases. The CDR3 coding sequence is TGCAGTGCTAGAGATCCGAAATACACTAGCGGAATTTACAATGAGCAGTTCTTC. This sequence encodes CSARDPKYTSGIYNEQFF.